The source of this T cell receptor beta chain is a study of cytomegalovirus exposure and HLA in healthy donors. The primer mix had 60 Vbeta and 13 Jbeta primers. Generated by immunoSEQ multiplex PCR, the TCRdb table keeps only in-frame clones and is missing some. This sample yields hundreds of thousands of clones, of which roughly 91% are seen a single time; 1% belongs to the top ten. Turning to this clone: No antigen is known for it.

General study findings and limits: The authors considered a cluster of highly shared sequence variants likely to be a sequencing artifact. The study recorded over 150 TCR beta chains that were cytomegalovirus-associated.

The CDR3 covers 14 residues. V was cut by 0 bases and J by 2 bases, with 9 bases left in between. CDR1 is SGHRS, CDR2 YFSETQ, per germline. The chain recombines TRBV5-1 with TRBJ2-7, with unresolved D. Sequenced: PBMCs. This receptor was obtained from a woman aged 18-30 years in good health and CMV-seronegative. CDR3: CASSLAPLPYEQYF. The CDR3 DNA sequence: TGCGCCAGCAGCTTGGCCCCTCTACCCTACGAGCAGTACTTC. Full variable domain (missing parts from reference TRBV5-1 and TRBJ2-7): KAGVTQTPRYLIKTRGQQVTLSCSPISGHRSVSWYQQTPGQGLQFLFEYFSETQRNKGNFPGRFSGRQFSNSRSEMNVSTLELGDSALYLCASSLAPLPYEQYFGPGTRLTVT.